What follows is one T cell receptor (beta chain) and its context. What it recognizes is unknown. V shed 0 bases, J shed 6 bases, and the junction held 4 bases outside the gene matches. The CDR3 contains 16 residues. Per the germline V gene, CDR1 is MNHEY and CDR2 is SVGAGI. The sample originates from a study of T cell repertoires in cytomegalovirus infection. Study background: CMV infection together with matching HLA type was indicated by public TCR beta signatures. Broader study findings: HLA-C-restricted CMV-specific TCR beta clonotypes were dominant in the ex vivo response. Pooled public TCR beta family frequency picked out CMV carriers with the relevant HLA.

TCRdb ran MiXCR on the reads and lists one entry per CDR3 protein. This sample has fewer than 550,000 distinct CDR3 sequences, with 16% found just once. The V and J genes are TRBV6-5 and TRBJ1-6, with 8 bases that match TRBD1. This clonotype originated in a human donor in good health (CMV status not recorded). Some clones in this sample may be carry-over from other donors' samples. Sequenced material: CD8+ T cells from PBMCs. The CDR3, as DNA: TGTGCCAGCAGTTACTCGACAGGGGCTCTTAATTCACCCCTCCACTTT. Encoded protein: CASSYSTGALNSPLHF.